The subject of this entry is one T cell receptor beta chain. These data belong to a study of blood T cell repertoires in COVID-19. Some clones are missing from TCRdb's copy, which holds only in-frame ones; the method was immunoSEQ multiplex PCR. The data contain thousands of clones, around 89% of them singletons. Germline loops: CDR1 WSHSY, CDR2 SAAADI. CDR3 length: 15 amino acids. Losses at the gene ends were 8 bases for V and 6 bases for J; bases not matched to a gene: 13. The rearrangement uses TRBV10-2 and TRBJ2-3, with 8 nucleotides matching TRBD2. Sequencing was carried out using peripheral blood. The receptor comes from an older man with active COVID-19. CDR3 nucleotides: TGCGCCAGCCGGGAGGGGCCTAGCGTTTCGGATACGCAGTATTTT. Its translation is CASREGPSVSDTQYF.